One and the same sample provided the 32 T cell receptor beta chains below, sequenced in a study of blood T cell repertoires in COVID-19. Produced via immunoSEQ multiplex PCR; TCRdb's table is partial and in-frame only. The data contain fewer than 350,000 clones, around 90% of them singletons. The sequenced sample was peripheral blood. The receptors were gathered from a man between 18 and 29 years old with active or convalescent COVID-19.

The gene calls are TRBV2 and TRBJ2-5, with D perhaps matching TRBD2 (6 bases). Germline lookup yields CDR1 SNHLY and CDR2 FYNNEI. Trimming took 3 bases from V and 13 from J, leaving 12 bases between them. The CDR3 consists of 11 residues. The CDR3 DNA reads as TGTGCCAGCAGTGAGGGACTGCCCCGGTACTTC. As protein: CASSEGLPRYF.

The J gene is TRBJ1-6, the V gene TRBV9; TRBD1 matches at 8 bases. Germline V gene data show CDR1 as SGDLS and CDR2 as YYNGEE. After removal of 0 bases from V and 0 bases from J, the junction contained 2 bases not matched to a gene. This CDR3 is built from 17 residues. The CDR3 protein is CASSVEQGGSYNSPLHF. DNA of the CDR3: TGTGCCAGCAGCGTAGAACAGGGGGGCTCCTATAATTCACCCCTCCACTTT.

The V gene is TRBV12-5, the J gene TRBJ2-5, with D possibly TRBD1 on 5 matching bases. The V and J ends lost 1 base and 5 bases respectively, with 8 bases between them. Germline CDR1 and CDR2: LGHNT and FRNRAP. This CDR3 is 13 amino acids long. CDR3 bases: TGTGCTAGTGGTTTGGGGGGCGCGGAGACCCAGTACTTC. Amino acid sequence: CASGLGGAETQYF.

The chain has TRBV19 and TRBJ1-5; D not certain. Germline CDR1 LNHDA, CDR2 SQIVND (reference sequence). Trimming took 3 bases from V and 4 from J, leaving 10 bases between them. CDR3 length equals 14 residues. The CDR3 bases are TGTGCCAGTAGTATGTTGGGAGGGAATCAGCCCCAGCATTTT. Translated, it gives CASSMLGGNQPQHF.

This sequence joins TRBV11-2 and TRBJ1-1; D perhaps matches TRBD1 (6 bases). The germline V gene encodes CDR1 SGHAT and CDR2 FQNNGV. The CDR3 extends over 14 amino acids. V lost 7 bases and J lost 5, with 17 bases in between. The CDR3 sequence: CASNVAGGRTEAFF. DNA of the CDR3: TGTGCCAGCAACGTCGCGGGGGGCAGGACTGAAGCTTTCTTT. The full variable domain, in which reference TRBV11-2 and TRBJ1-1 provide the parts outside the CDR3, is EAGVAQSPRYKIIEKRQSVAFWCNPISGHATLYWYQQILGQGPKLLIQFQNNGVVDDSQLPKDRFSAERLKGVDSTLKIQPAKLEDSAVYLCASNVAGGRTEAFFGQGTRLTVV.

This clone was seen only once. The chain combines TRBV10-3 with TRBJ2-5; no definite D call. Deletions cut 1 base from V and 4 bases from J, with 4 bases between. This CDR3 has 12 amino acids. Germline values: CDR1 ENHRY, CDR2 SYGVKD. The CDR3 nucleotides read TGTGCCATCAGTGAGTTTAGAGAGACCCAGTACTTC. Translated: CAISEFRETQYF.

This chain joins TRBV6-2 or TRBV6-3 and TRBJ1-6; D call uncertain. Trimming stripped 0 bases from V and 7 bases from J, with 16 bases between. The length of the CDR3 is 17 residues. Germline V gives CDR1 MNHEY, CDR2 SVGEGT. CDR3 amino acids: CASSYSGEAEGNSPLHF. The CDR3 region has the DNA TGTGCCAGCAGTTACTCCGGCGAGGCAGAAGGAAATTCACCCCTCCACTTT.

Notes on this clone: A much larger clone sits a single nucleotide away, making a read error possible. The same CDR3 is also encoded by other DNA sequences in this sample. CDR3 nucleotide sequence: TGTGCCAGCAGCCTACCAAAACTTACGAACACTGAAGCTTTCTTT. This translates into CASSLPKLTNTEAFF. V is TRBV7-9 and J is TRBJ1-1; no definite D call. The germline V and J ends were trimmed by 5 bases and 1 base, with 14 bases remaining between them. Germline values: CDR1 SEHNR, CDR2 FQNEAQ (reference sequence). The CDR3 loop spans 15 amino acids.

This clone was picked up a small number of times. This sequence joins TRBV19 and TRBJ1-5; D not resolved. Germline assignment: CDR1 LNHDA and CDR2 SQIVND (reference sequence). This CDR3 contains 16 residues. The ends were cut back, 8 bases at V and 0 bases at J, with 17 bases in the middle. The CDR3 loop is CASCADSSFSNQPQHF. CDR3 sequence (DNA): TGTGCCAGTTGCGCGGATAGTTCATTTAGCAATCAGCCCCAGCATTTT.

J is TRBJ2-3 and V is TRBV19, with 9 bases matching TRBD2. CDR1 LNHDA and CDR2 SQIVND come from the germline V gene (reference sequence). The CDR3 spans 15 residues. J lost 3 bases, V lost 5 bases, and 6 bases had no gene match. The CDR3 DNA sequence: TGTGCCAGTAGTGCATTACTAGCGGGTACAGATACGCAGTATTTT. This codes for CASSALLAGTDTQYF.

The chain couples TRBV4-1 to TRBJ2-2; no reliable D call. V dropped 1 base and J dropped 1 base, with 7 bases sitting between them. Germline CDR1 and CDR2: MGHRA and YSYEKL. The CDR3 sequence is 15 residues long. This chain's CDR3 is CASSQGPGNTGELFF. The DNA of the CDR3 is TGCGCCAGCAGCCAAGGCCCGGGGAACACCGGGGAGCTGTTTTTT.

The rearrangement joins TRBV6-6 to TRBJ1-2; unclear D gene. The CDR3 extends over 17 amino acids. The V gene's germline CDR1 is MNHNY and CDR2 SVGAGI (reference sequence). Trimming pared 5 bases from V and 1 base from J, leaving 20 bases between. CDR3 region: CASSPRLLRSRNYGYTF. The DNA of the CDR3 is TGTGCCAGCAGTCCCAGACTTCTCCGGTCCCGTAACTATGGCTACACCTTC.

The chain links TRBV27 to TRBJ1-1, with 7 bases matching TRBD1. CDR1 MNHEY and CDR2 SMNVEV come from the germline V gene (reference sequence). This CDR3 is built from 15 residues. V was pared by 5 bases and J by 4 bases, with 10 bases of the junction left unmatched. CDR3 sequence reads: CASSLAGGTFTEAFF. For the CDR3, the DNA is TGTGCCAGCAGTCTGGCAGGGGGGACCTTCACTGAAGCTTTCTTT.

The sample holds one count of this clone. V gene TRBV25-1 combines with J gene TRBJ2-7; 8 bases agree with TRBD1. Germline V gives CDR1 MGHDK, CDR2 SYGVNS. This CDR3 is 14 amino acids long. With V trimmed by 4 bases and J by 4 bases, 6 bases remained unmatched. The DNA of the CDR3 is TGTGCCAGCAGTGGAACCGGACAGGGATACGAGCAGTACTTC. Residues: CASSGTGQGYEQYF.

This sequence joins TRBV6-5 and TRBJ2-3, with no clear D. The ends were cut back, 5 bases at V and 1 base at J, with 10 bases in the middle. This CDR3 is 14 amino acids long. The germline V gene has CDR1 MNHEY and CDR2 SVGAGI. The CDR3 spells CASSIREGTDTQYF. For the CDR3, the DNA is TGTGCCAGCAGTATACGCGAGGGCACAGATACGCAGTATTTT.

The gene calls are TRBV27 and TRBJ1-1; D gene uncertain. Trimming took off 7 bases at V and 4 bases at J, with 7 bases between the two ends. Germline CDR1 MNHEY, CDR2 SMNVEV (reference sequence). The CDR3 sequence is 11 residues long. The CDR3 loop is CASITSTEAFF. The CDR3 DNA reads TGTGCCAGCATCACGAGCACTGAAGCTTTCTTT.

The chain is built from TRBV6-5 and TRBJ1-4; 8 bases line up with TRBD1. The CDR3 covers 13 residues. V trimming: 9 bases; J trimming: 8 bases; junction bases outside the gene matches: 8. Germline CDR1 MNHEY, CDR2 SVGAGI. CDR3 sequence (DNA): TGTGCCAGATTAGACAGGGGTGGAGAAAAACTGTTTTTT. Translating it yields CARLDRGGEKLFF.

This chain links TRBV4-3 with TRBJ1-1, with a weak D call TRBD1 (5 bases). Germline loops: CDR1 LGHNA, CDR2 YSLEER. V lost 6 bases and J lost 2, with 7 bases in between. The CDR3 is 12 residues long. CDR3 sequence reads: CASSQGNTEAFF. CDR3 DNA: TGCGCCAGCAGTCAGGGAAACACTGAAGCTTTCTTT.

The V and J genes are TRBV11-2 and TRBJ1-3, with 10 positions matching TRBD1. From germline, CDR1 is SGHAT and CDR2 FQNNGV. J gave up 0 bases and V 2 bases, and 10 bases lay outside the gene matches. The CDR3 covers 19 residues. As DNA, the CDR3 is TGTGCCAGCAGCTTAACTTGGGGACAGGGGCCGAGCTCTGGAAACACCATATATTTT. Translated, it gives CASSLTWGQGPSSGNTIYF.

The rearrangement joins TRBV29-1 to TRBJ1-1, with TRBD1 identical over 8 bases. With 8 bases clipped from V and 3 bases from J, the junction kept 8 bases outside the gene matches. Germline V gene sequence: CDR1 SQVTM, CDR2 ANQGSEA. The CDR3 has 13 amino acids. CDR3 sequence: CSHRQGTYTEAFF. CDR3 DNA sequence: TGCAGCCACCGACAGGGGACGTACACTGAAGCTTTCTTT.

Written as DNA, the CDR3 is TGTGCCAGCAGCCAGTTTTGGAGGGACTATGGCTACACCTTC. It translates to CASSQFWRDYGYTF. This sequence joins TRBV3-1 (or the pseudogene TRBV3-2) and TRBJ1-2; D not resolved. CDR1 is LGHDT, CDR2 YNNKEL, per germline (reference sequence). V lost 3 bases and J 3 bases, leaving 11 bases between the germline ends. There are 14 residues in the CDR3.

The CDR3 sequence is CASSKAHRETGQYF. DNA of the CDR3: TGTGCCAGCAGCAAAGCGCATAGGGAGACAGGGCAGTATTTT. V gene TRBV21-1 combines with J gene TRBJ2-3; the table assigns TRBD1, which was not confirmed against the DNA. TRBV21-1 has pseudogene status. This CDR3 contains 14 residues.

This chain connects TRBV12-3 or TRBV12-4 to TRBJ2-7; D is uncertain. This CDR3 is built from 12 residues. V was shortened by 6 bases and J by 3 bases, with 9 bases between the two germline ends. The chain's CDR3 is CASSGTDYEQYF. The CDR3 region has the DNA TGTGCCAGCAGCGGTACAGACTACGAGCAGTACTTC.

This clone was seen a handful of times. The rearrangement uses TRBV5-4 and TRBJ1-6, with 8 positions matching TRBD1. Germline-derived CDR1 and CDR2 are SGHNT and YYREEE (reference sequence). V was clipped by 4 bases and J by 5 bases; unmatched bases: 8. The CDR3 consists of 16 residues. The CDR3 bases are TGTGCCAGCAGCCTTCGGACAGGGCCAAATAATTCACCCCTCCACTTT. Its translation: CASSLRTGPNNSPLHF.

The chain recombines TRBV15 with TRBJ1-5; 8 bases fit TRBD1. The CDR3 extends over 15 amino acids. The V gene's germline CDR1 is LNHNV and CDR2 YYDKDF (reference sequence). J was trimmed by 6 bases and V by 8 bases; bases with no gene match: 12. The CDR3 DNA is TGTGCCACCGCGAGAGACAGGGGAGCTCTTCAGCCCCAGCATTTT. Its translation is CATARDRGALQPQHF.

V usage is TRBV14 and J usage is TRBJ2-1; tentatively, D is TRBD2 (7 bases). V was pared by 5 bases and J by 12 bases, with 14 bases between. Germline values: CDR1 SGHDN, CDR2 FVKESK. The CDR3 length is 12 residues. The CDR3 DNA reads TGTGCCAGCAGCAGGGGGGGACCGAGGCAGTTCTTC. Protein: CASSRGGPRQFF.

This clone was recorded once. The V call is TRBV4-1, the J call TRBJ2-2; TRBD2 agrees at 7 bases. The CDR3 extends over 16 amino acids. Germline CDR1 and CDR2: MGHRA and YSYEKL. J lost 0 bases, V lost 5 bases, and 6 bases had no gene match. CDR3 nucleotides: TGCGCCAGCAGCTCCCCGGGGGGAACGAACACCGGGGAGCTGTTTTTT. This gives the protein CASSSPGGTNTGELFF.

The genes are TRBV12-3 or TRBV12-4 and TRBJ1-4; no clear D. V lost 6 bases to trimming and J lost 7 bases, with 12 bases between them. The CDR3 sequence is 13 residues long. CDR3 bases: TGTGCCAGCAGCCCAGAGGGCAGTGAAAAACTGTTTTTT. The encoded protein is CASSPEGSEKLFF.

This clone was seen just once. CDR3 sequence: CASSLGTSGSGDTQYF. For the CDR3, the DNA is TGTGCCAGCAGCTTAGGGACCTCTGGCTCAGGGGATACGCAGTATTTT. J is TRBJ2-3 and V is TRBV7-2; TRBD1 is a possible D gene (5 bases). CDR3 length equals 16 residues. The germline V gene has CDR1 SGHTA and CDR2 FQGNSA. Trimming took off 1 base at V and 6 bases at J, with 17 bases between the two ends.

The chain joins TRBV19 to TRBJ1-5; TRBD1 agrees at 7 bases. This CDR3 has 17 amino acids. Germline loops: CDR1 LNHDA, CDR2 SQIVND (reference sequence). Germline trimming cut 3 bases from V and 0 bases from J; bases unmatched to any gene: 8. In DNA, the CDR3 is TGTGCCAGTAGTATGACCTCCGGGACAGATAGCAATCAGCCCCAGCATTTT. Amino acid sequence: CASSMTSGTDSNQPQHF.

This sequence joins TRBV20-1 and TRBJ1-1; D is unresolved. CDR1 is DFQATT, CDR2 SNEGSKA, per germline (reference sequence). Trimming stripped 8 bases from V and 0 bases from J, with 7 bases between. The CDR3 length is 11 residues. The CDR3 sequence is CSLALNTEAFF. The CDR3, as DNA: TGCAGTTTAGCTTTGAACACTGAAGCTTTCTTT.

The rearrangement joins TRBV11-2 to TRBJ1-2; the D is unclear. The CDR3 spans 15 residues. CDR1 and CDR2 (germline): SGHAT, FQNNGV. With 1 base removed from V and 5 bases from J, the gap between germline ends came to 14 bases. The CDR3 sequence: CASSLASTTFYGYTF. In DNA form, the CDR3 reads TGTGCCAGCAGCTTAGCGTCCACGACTTTTTATGGCTACACCTTC.